This T cell receptor (beta chain) is drawn from a study of blood T cell repertoires in COVID-19. Background on the study: The origin of the acute and convalescent COVID-19 samples was the United States, Italy and Spain. From T cells, B-cell-depleted T cells, or PBMCs came the material, which was cDNA or gDNA.

In the study's own analysis: Reference gene primer amplification gave nucleated cell count estimates. The table came from immunoSEQ multiplex PCR; TCRdb's copy has only in-frame clones and leaves some out. V and J calls plus clone size are reproduced from that table; the DNA served to infer D and trimming. Here the sample spans 55,000 to 75,000 clones, about 83% being singletons. Germline assignment: CDR1 WSHSY and CDR2 SAAADI. Trimming removed 7 bases from V and 4 bases from J; junction bases left unmatched: 4. The CDR3 has 12 amino acids. Sequenced sample: peripheral blood. This clonotype originated in a human donor in a cohort sampled during active COVID-19. V gene TRBV10-2 combines with J gene TRBJ2-7, with 7 bases that match TRBD1. This chain's CDR3 is CASTGTVYEQYF. The DNA of the CDR3 is TGCGCCAGCACCGGGACAGTTTACGAGCAGTACTTC.